This is a list of T cell receptor beta chains from one sample in a study of T cell responses to AZD1222 COVID-19 vaccine. The method was immunoSEQ multiplex PCR; TCRdb's version includes in-frame clones alone and lacks a portion of them. The sample includes about 110,000 clones, about nine tenths of them seen just once. Source: peripheral blood, taken on day 0 of MenACWY control vaccination. These receptors all come from an adult in good health. Both conserved end residues are part of each CDR3. D genes are given only for firm matches. Expanded clones are given a class, and other clones once, few, many or no size at all.

. | once | TRBJ1-5 | TRBV10-3 | TGTGCCTCCAATAACGGGGAGCATCAGCCCCAGCATTTT | CASNNGEHQPQHF
TRBD2 | . | TRBJ2-2 | TRBV7-6 | TGTGCCAGCAGCCCACGACTAGCGGGGTGGACCGGGGAGCTGTTTTTT | CASSPRLAGWTGELFF
TRBD1 | . | TRBJ1-1 | TRBV19 | TGTGCCAGTAGTCCTCGGGACAGGGGGGTCAACACTGAAGCTTTCTTT | CASSPRDRGVNTEAFF
. | . | TRBJ2-5 | TRBV27 | TGTGCCAGCAGTTTATCGGGGACCGGGACCCAGTACTTC | CASSLSGTGTQYF
TRBD2 | . | TRBJ2-2 | TRBV4-2 | TGTGCCAGCAGCCAAGGTCCAGCGGGGGTTACCACCGGGGAGCTGTTTTTT | CASSQGPAGVTTGELFF
TRBD1 | . | TRBJ1-2 | TRBV5-1 | TGCGCCAGCAGCTTGGGACAGGGGAAGGGCTACACCTTC | CASSLGQGKGYTF
. | few | TRBJ1-6 | TRBV19 | TGTGCCAGTAGTAGGGACGTTGTTCCCTATAATTCACCCCTCCACTTT | CASSRDVVPYNSPLHF
. | few | TRBJ1-5 | TRBV2 | TGTGCCAGCAAGGGGGGTCTAAGCAATCAGCCCCAGCATTTT | CASKGGLSNQPQHF
. | . | TRBJ2-6 | TRBV7-3 | TGTGCCAGCAGCGCCAACTCTGGGGCCAACGTCCTGACTTTC | CASSANSGANVLTF
. | . | TRBJ1-4 | TRBV7-9 | TGTGCCAGCAGCCCCGGGAGCCATAATGAAAAACTGTTTTTT | CASSPGSHNEKLFF
TRBD1 | . | TRBJ2-2 | TRBV7-9 | TGTGCCAGCAGCTCGGACAGGGGGTTTGCCGGGGAGCTGTTTTTT | CASSSDRGFAGELFF
. | . | TRBJ2-7 | TRBV6-5 | TGTGCCAGCATCGGTTTGGGAACGAGCTCCTACGAGCAGTACTTC | CASIGLGTSSYEQYF
. | . | TRBJ1-4 | TRBV10-3 | TGTGCCATCAGTGAGTGGGGCGAGGCGAGTGAAAAACTGTTTTTT | CAISEWGEASEKLFF
TRBD1 | . | TRBJ1-3 | TRBV9 | TGTGCCAGCAGCCCCAGGGGGCCGGGGAGCTCTGGAAACACCATATATTTT | CASSPRGPGSSGNTIYF
TRBD1 | . | TRBJ2-5 | TRBV5-4 | TGTGCCAGCAGCGCCGGACAGGTCCAAGAGACCCAGTACTTC | CASSAGQVQETQYF
. | . | TRBJ2-1 | TRBV5-1 | TGCGCCAGCAGCCGGTTGAGAGGGCCCGGTAACAATGAGCAGTTCTTC | CASSRLRGPGNNEQFF
. | once | TRBJ1-1 | TRBV29-1 | TGCAGCGTTACCCCTAAAGGGACTGAAGCTTTCTTT | CSVTPKGTEAFF
. | . | TRBJ2-7 | TRBV29-1 | TGCAGCGTTGGCAGCTACGAGCAGTACTTC | CSVGSYEQYF
. | . | TRBJ1-2 | TRBV20-1 | TGCAGTGCGCTAAGTTATGGCTACACCTTC | CSALSYGYTF
TRBD2 | once | TRBJ2-7 | TRBV11-3 | TGTGCCAGCAGCCCCGGAGCGGGGGGGAACTACGAGCAGTACTTC | CASSPGAGGNYEQYF
. | . | TRBJ2-5 | TRBV4-3 | TGCGCCAGCAGCCAAGAGGGGGTCTGGCAAGAGACCCAGTACTTC | CASSQEGVWQETQYF
TRBD1 | . | TRBJ1-1 | TRBV19 | TGTGCCAGTCTTTTGGACAGGGGAAACACTGAAGCTTTCTTT | CASLLDRGNTEAFF
. | once | TRBJ2-3 | TRBV11-2 | TGTGCCAGCAGCGGGGGAGATACGCAGTATTTT | CASSGGDTQYF
. | . | TRBJ1-4 | TRBV6-5 | TGTGCCAGCAGCATTGAGAGGAATGAAAAACTGTTTTTT | CASSIERNEKLFF
TRBD1 | . | TRBJ1-2 | TRBV7-3 | TGTGCCAGCAGCCCCGGGACAGGTCGACGGGGCTACACCTTC | CASSPGTGRRGYTF
. | . | TRBJ1-3 | TRBV9 | TGTGCCAGCAGCCCGCGGACAGCCGGAAACACCATATATTTT | CASSPRTAGNTIYF
TRBD1 | . | TRBJ1-1 | TRBV5-1 | TGCGCCAGCAGCTCCCTGGGGACAGGACTGGTGACTGAAGCTTTCTTT | CASSSLGTGLVTEAFF
TRBD1 | . | TRBJ1-1 | TRBV9 | TGTGCCAGCAGCGCGACAGGGTCGAACACTGAAGCTTTCTTT | CASSATGSNTEAFF
TRBD1 | . | TRBJ2-5 | TRBV24-1 | TGTGCCACCAGTGATCTTGACAGGGATGAGACCCAGTACTTC | CATSDLDRDETQYF
TRBD1 | . | TRBJ1-3 | TRBV7-2 | TGTGCCAGCAGCTCACAGGGGGGCATAGACACCATATATTTT | CASSSQGGIDTIYF
. | . | TRBJ1-1 | TRBV7-2 | TGTGCCAGCAGCTTAAGAACAGAGAACACTGAAGCTTTCTTT | CASSLRTENTEAFF
TRBD1 | . | TRBJ2-2 | TRBV5-1 | TGCGCCAGCAGCATGACAGGGGACGAAACCGGGGAGCTGTTTTTT | CASSMTGDETGELFF
. | . | TRBJ1-1 | TRBV30 | TGTGCCTGGAGTTGGACGGGGAAGAACACTGAAGCTTTCTTT | CAWSWTGKNTEAFF
. | . | TRBJ1-4 | TRBV19 | TGTGCCAGTAGTCGATTCACAGAGGTAGATGAAAAACTGTTTTTT | CASSRFTEVDEKLFF
TRBD1 | . | TRBJ1-2 | TRBV5-4 | TGTGCCAGCAGCTTGGTTGGGACAGAAGACTATGGCTACACCTTC | CASSLVGTEDYGYTF
TRBD1 | . | TRBJ2-6 | TRBV2 | TGTGCCAGCAGTGGAACAGGGGGAACCAACGTCCTGACTTTC | CASSGTGGTNVLTF
. | . | TRBJ2-5 | TRBV29-1 | TGCAGCGTTGGGACAGTCGGAGAGACCCAGTACTTC | CSVGTVGETQYF
. | . | TRBJ1-1 | TRBV4-3 | TGCGCCAGCAGCCAAGAAGCCTCACGACGGGTAGCTTTCTTT | CASSQEASRRVAFF
. | few | TRBJ1-1 | TRBV5-1 | TGCGCCAGCAGCTTTGACGGACAGAACACTGAAGCTTTCTTT | CASSFDGQNTEAFF
TRBD2 | . | TRBJ2-5 | TRBV5-1 | TGCGCCAGCAGCCTAACTAGCGGGGTTACAACCCAGTACTTC | CASSLTSGVTTQYF
. | . | TRBJ1-3 | TRBV12-3/TRBV12-4 | TGTGCCAGCAGCATCGACAGGCTACACACCATATATTTT | CASSIDRLHTIYF
. | . | TRBJ1-1 | TRBV3-1/TRBV3-2 | TGTGCCAGCAGCCAAGAAGCGGGGGCTTTCTTT | CASSQEAGAFF
. | . | TRBJ2-7 | TRBV12-3/TRBV12-4 | TGTGCCAGCAGTTTAGGGGGGCAGGGCGAGCAGTACTTC | CASSLGGQGEQYF
TRBD1 | . | TRBJ1-3 | TRBV9 | TGTGCCAGCAGCGTAGCACACTTTTCGAGGGGGCGCAGAGGATCAGGAAACACCATATATTTT | CASSVAHFSRGRRGSGNTIYF
. | . | TRBJ2-5 | TRBV2 | TGTGCCAGCCGTACTTATGGCGGGGCCCAAGAGACCCAGTACTTC | CASRTYGGAQETQYF
. | . | TRBJ1-2 | TRBV30 | TGTGCCTGGAGTCTCATGACAGGAGGATATGGCTACACCTTC | CAWSLMTGGYGYTF
TRBD1 | once | TRBJ2-7 | TRBV2 | TGTGCCAGCAGTTGGGACAGGGGTGAATACGAGCAGTACTTC | CASSWDRGEYEQYF
TRBD2 | . | TRBJ2-7 | TRBV13 | TGTGCCAGCAGCCCCCCCCTAGCGGGGGCCTCCTACGAGCAGTACTTC | CASSPPLAGASYEQYF
. | . | TRBJ1-1 | TRBV5-6 | TGTGCCAGCAGCTTGGGAGCAGGGCAACACACTGAAGCTTTCTTT | CASSLGAGQHTEAFF
. | . | TRBJ2-7 | TRBV11-2 | TGTGCCAGCAGCTTAGATCTGGCCGGGTCCTACGAGCAGTACTTC | CASSLDLAGSYEQYF
. | . | TRBJ2-5 | TRBV7-6 | TGTGCCAGCAGCCCTCAAAGCGGCGCCCAAGAGACCCAGTACTTC | CASSPQSGAQETQYF
. | . | TRBJ1-1 | TRBV7-9 | TGTGCCAGCTCCGGGGGCGACACTGAAGCTTTCTTT | CASSGGDTEAFF
TRBD1 | . | TRBJ1-1 | TRBV14 | TGTGCCAGCAGTTTCCAGACAGGGATCCCTGAAGCTTTCTTT | CASSFQTGIPEAFF
. | . | TRBJ1-2 | TRBV7-8 | TGTGCCAGCAGCTTAGCAGGGCTCTATGGCTACACCTTC | CASSLAGLYGYTF
TRBD2 | . | TRBJ2-5 | TRBV9 | TGTGCCAGCAGCGTAAGAAGTAGCGGGGGACAAGAGACCCAGTACTTC | CASSVRSSGGQETQYF
TRBD1 | . | TRBJ1-6 | TRBV19 | TGTGCCAGCACAGACAGGGGGGGAACCTATAATTCACCCCTCCACTTT | CASTDRGGTYNSPLHF
. | . | TRBJ2-7 | TRBV11-2 | TGTGCCAGCAGCTTAGACGGGGGGACAGCATACGAGCAGTACTTC | CASSLDGGTAYEQYF